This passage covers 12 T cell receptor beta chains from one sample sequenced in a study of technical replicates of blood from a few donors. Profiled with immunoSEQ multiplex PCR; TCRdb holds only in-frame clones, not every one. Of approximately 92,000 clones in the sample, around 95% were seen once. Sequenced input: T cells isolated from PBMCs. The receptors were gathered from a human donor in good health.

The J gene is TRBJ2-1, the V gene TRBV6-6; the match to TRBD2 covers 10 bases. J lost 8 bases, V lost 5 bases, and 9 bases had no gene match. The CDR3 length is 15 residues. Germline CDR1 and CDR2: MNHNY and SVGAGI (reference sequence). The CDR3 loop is CASSRQAGGVDEQFF. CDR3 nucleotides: TGTGCCAGCAGTCGACAAGCGGGAGGGGTGGATGAGCAGTTCTTC.

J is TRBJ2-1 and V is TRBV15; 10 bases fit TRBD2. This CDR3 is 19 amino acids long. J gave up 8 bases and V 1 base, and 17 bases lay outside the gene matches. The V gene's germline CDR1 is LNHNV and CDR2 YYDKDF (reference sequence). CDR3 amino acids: CATSRVAGVLAGGSHEQFF. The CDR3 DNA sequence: TGTGCCACCAGCAGAGTGGCCGGAGTGTTAGCGGGAGGTAGCCATGAGCAGTTCTTC.

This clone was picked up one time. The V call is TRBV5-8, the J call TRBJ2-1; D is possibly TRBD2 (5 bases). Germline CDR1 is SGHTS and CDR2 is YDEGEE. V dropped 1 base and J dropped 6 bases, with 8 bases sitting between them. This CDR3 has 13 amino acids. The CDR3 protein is CASSLPGFNEQFF. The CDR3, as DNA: TGTGCCAGCAGCTTGCCGGGGTTCAATGAGCAGTTCTTC. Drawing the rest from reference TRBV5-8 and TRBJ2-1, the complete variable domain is EAGVTQSPTHLIKTRGQQATLRCSPISGHTSVYWYQQALGLGLQFLLWYDEGEERNRGNFPPRFSGRQFPNYSSELNVNALELEDSALYLCASSLPGFNEQFFGPGTRLTVL.

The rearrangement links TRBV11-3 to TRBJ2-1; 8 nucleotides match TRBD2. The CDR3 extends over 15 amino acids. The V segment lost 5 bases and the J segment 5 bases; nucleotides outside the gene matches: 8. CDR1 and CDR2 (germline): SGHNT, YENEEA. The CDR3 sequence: CASSGTGTRNNEQFF. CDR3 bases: TGTGCCAGCAGCGGGACCGGGACTAGGAACAATGAGCAGTTCTTC.

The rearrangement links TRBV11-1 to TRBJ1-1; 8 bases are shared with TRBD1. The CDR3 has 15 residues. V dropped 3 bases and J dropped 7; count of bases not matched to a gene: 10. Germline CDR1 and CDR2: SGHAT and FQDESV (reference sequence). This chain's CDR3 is CASSLSDRVILEAFF. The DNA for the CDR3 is TGTGCCAGCAGCTTGTCGGACAGGGTTATTCTTGAAGCTTTCTTT.

CDR3 coding DNA: TGTGCCAGCACGCATGGGACTAGCGGGACCTACACCGGGGAGCTGTTTTTT. As protein: CASTHGTSGTYTGELFF. The chain carries TRBV28 and TRBJ2-2, with 13 bases aligning to TRBD2. CDR1 is MDHEN, CDR2 SYDVKM, per germline. The CDR3 length is 17 residues. V was pared by 7 bases and J by 3 bases, with 8 bases of the junction left unmatched. Using reference TRBV28 and TRBJ2-2 for the parts outside the CDR3, the full variable domain is DVKVTQSSRYLVKRTGEKVFLECVQDMDHENMFWYRQDPGLGLRLIYFSYDVKMKEKGDIPEGYSVSREKKERFSLILESASTNQTSMYLCASTHGTSGTYTGELFFGEGSRLTVL.

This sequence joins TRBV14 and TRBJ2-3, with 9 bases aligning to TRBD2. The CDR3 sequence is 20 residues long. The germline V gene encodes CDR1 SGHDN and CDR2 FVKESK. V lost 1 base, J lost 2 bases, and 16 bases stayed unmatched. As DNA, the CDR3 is TGTGCCAGCAGCCAAGTTTTAGCGGGAGCCCGGGGGGTATCCACAGATACGCAGTATTTT. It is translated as CASSQVLAGARGVSTDTQYF. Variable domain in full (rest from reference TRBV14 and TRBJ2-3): EAGVTQFPSHSVIEKGQTVTLRCDPISGHDNLYWYRRVMGKEIKFLLHFVKESKQDESGMPNNRFLAERTGGTYSTLKVQPAELEDSGVYFCASSQVLAGARGVSTDTQYFGPGTRLTVL.

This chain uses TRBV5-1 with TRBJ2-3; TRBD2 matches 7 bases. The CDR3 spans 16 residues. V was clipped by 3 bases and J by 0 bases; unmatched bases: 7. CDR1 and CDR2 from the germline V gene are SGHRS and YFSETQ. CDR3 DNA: TGCGCCAGCAGCTCCTTCAATAGCGGGAGCACAGATACGCAGTATTTT. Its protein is CASSSFNSGSTDTQYF.

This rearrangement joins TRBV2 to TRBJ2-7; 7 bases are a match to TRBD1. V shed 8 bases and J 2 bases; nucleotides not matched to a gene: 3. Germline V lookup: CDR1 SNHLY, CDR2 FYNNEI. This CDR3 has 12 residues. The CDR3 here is CASLGQPYEQYF. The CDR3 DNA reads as TGTGCCAGCCTGGGACAGCCCTACGAGCAGTACTTC.

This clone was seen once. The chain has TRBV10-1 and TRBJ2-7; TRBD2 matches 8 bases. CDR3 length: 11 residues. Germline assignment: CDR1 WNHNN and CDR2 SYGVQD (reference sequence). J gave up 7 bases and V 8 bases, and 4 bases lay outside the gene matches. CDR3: CASGTSTEQYF. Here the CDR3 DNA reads TGCGCCAGCGGGACTAGTACTGAGCAGTACTTC.

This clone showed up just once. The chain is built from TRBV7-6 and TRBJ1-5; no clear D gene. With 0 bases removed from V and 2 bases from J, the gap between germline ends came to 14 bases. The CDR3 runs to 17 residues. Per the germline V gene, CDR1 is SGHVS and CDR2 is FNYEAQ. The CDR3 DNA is TGTGCCAGCAGCTTAGCTGGAGGCCCGGAGGGCAATCAGCCCCAGCATTTT. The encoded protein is CASSLAGGPEGNQPQHF.

The DNA of the CDR3 is TGTACCAGCAGCTTACGTCCCTATGGCTACACCTTC. Translated: CTSSLRPYGYTF. The chain has TRBV7-2 and TRBJ1-2; D is ambiguous. The CDR3 extends over 12 amino acids. V shed 2 bases and J shed 4 bases, with 5 bases lying between them. Germline V gene sequence: CDR1 SGHTA, CDR2 FQGNSA.